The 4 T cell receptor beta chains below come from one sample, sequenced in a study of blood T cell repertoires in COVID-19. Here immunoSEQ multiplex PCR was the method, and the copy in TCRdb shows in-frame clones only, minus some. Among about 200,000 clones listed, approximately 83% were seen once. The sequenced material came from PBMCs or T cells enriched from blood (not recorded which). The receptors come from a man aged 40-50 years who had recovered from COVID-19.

This CDR3 reads CASSQWGDGDSPLHF. In nucleotides, the CDR3 is TGCGCCAGCAGCCAATGGGGGGACGGTGATTCACCCCTCCACTTT. This chain connects TRBV4-1 to TRBJ1-6, with D perhaps matching TRBD1 (5 bases). The CDR3 is 15 amino acids. V lost 2 bases and J 8 bases, leaving 13 bases between the germline ends. Germline V gives CDR1 MGHRA, CDR2 YSYEKL.

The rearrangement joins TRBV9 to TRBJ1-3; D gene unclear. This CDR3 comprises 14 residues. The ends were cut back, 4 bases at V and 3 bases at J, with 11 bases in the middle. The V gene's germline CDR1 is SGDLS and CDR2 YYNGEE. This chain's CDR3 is CASSSRENGNTIYF. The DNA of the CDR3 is TGTGCCAGCAGCTCTCGGGAGAATGGAAACACCATATATTTT. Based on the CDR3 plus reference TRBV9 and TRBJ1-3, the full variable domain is DSGVTQTPKHLITATGQRVTLRCSPRSGDLSVYWYQQSLDQGLQFLIQYYNGEERAKGNILERFSAQQFPDLHSELNLSSLELGDSALYFCASSSRENGNTIYFGEGSWLTVV.

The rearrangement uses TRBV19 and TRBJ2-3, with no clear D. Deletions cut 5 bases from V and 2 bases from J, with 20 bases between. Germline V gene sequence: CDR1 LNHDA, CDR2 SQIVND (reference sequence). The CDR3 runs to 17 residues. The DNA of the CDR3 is TGTGCCAGTAGTTCTACGAGACGGAGTCATCCCACAGATACGCAGTATTTT. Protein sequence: CASSSTRRSHPTDTQYF.

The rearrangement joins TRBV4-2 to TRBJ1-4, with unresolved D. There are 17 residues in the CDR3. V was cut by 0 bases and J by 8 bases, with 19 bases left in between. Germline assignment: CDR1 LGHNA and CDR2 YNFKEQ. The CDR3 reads CASSQDPEPGGHEKLFF. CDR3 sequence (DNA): TGTGCCAGCAGCCAAGATCCTGAACCAGGAGGTCACGAAAAACTGTTTTTT.